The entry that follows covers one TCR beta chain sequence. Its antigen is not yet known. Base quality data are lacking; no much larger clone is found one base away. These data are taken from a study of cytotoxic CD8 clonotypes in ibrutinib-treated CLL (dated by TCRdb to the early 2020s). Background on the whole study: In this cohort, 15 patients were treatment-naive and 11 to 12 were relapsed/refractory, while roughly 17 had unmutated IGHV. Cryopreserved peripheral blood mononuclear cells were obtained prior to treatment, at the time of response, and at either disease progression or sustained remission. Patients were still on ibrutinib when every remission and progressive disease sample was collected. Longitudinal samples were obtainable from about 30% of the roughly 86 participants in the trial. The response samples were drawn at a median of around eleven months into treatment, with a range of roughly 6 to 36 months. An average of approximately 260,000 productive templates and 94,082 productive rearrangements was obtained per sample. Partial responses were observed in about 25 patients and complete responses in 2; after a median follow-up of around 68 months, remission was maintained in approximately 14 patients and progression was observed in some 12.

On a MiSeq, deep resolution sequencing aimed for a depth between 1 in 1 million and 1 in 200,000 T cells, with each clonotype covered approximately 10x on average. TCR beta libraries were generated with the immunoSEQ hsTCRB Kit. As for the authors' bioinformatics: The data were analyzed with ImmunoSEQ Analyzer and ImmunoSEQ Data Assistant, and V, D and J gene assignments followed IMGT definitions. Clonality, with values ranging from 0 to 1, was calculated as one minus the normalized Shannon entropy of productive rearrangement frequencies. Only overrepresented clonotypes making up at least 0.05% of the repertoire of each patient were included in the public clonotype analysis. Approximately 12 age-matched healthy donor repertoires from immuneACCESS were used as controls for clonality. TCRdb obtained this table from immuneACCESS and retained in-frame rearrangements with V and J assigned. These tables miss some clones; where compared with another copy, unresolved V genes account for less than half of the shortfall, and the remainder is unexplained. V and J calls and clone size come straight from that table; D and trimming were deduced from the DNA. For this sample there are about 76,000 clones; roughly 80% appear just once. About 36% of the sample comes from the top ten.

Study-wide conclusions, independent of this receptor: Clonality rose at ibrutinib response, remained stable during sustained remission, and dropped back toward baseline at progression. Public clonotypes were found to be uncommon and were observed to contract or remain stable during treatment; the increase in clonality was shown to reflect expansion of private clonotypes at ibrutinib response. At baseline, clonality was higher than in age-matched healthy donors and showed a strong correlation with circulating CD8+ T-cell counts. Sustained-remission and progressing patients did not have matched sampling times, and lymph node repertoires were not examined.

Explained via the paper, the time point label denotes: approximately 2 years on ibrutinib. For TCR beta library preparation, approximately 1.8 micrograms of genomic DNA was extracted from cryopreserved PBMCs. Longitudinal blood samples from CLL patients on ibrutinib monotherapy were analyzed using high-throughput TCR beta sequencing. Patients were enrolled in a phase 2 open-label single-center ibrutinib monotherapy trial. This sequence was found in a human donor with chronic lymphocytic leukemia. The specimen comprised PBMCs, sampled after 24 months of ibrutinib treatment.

The encoded CDR3 is CASSKGTSGLYEQYF. The nucleotide sequence reads as follows: TGTGCCAGCAGCAAAGGGACTAGCGGCTTATACGAGCAGTACTTC. The chain is made from TRBV7-2 and TRBJ2-7, with 11 bases in between that match TRBD2. As encoded in the germline V gene, CDR1 is SGHTA while CDR2 is FQGNSA. The CDR3 measures 15 amino acids from cysteine to phenylalanine. The kept DNA is CDR3 alone, 45 bases in frame from the first base. V loses 5 bases at its end and J loses 4 bases; junction bases beyond the gene matches: 7.